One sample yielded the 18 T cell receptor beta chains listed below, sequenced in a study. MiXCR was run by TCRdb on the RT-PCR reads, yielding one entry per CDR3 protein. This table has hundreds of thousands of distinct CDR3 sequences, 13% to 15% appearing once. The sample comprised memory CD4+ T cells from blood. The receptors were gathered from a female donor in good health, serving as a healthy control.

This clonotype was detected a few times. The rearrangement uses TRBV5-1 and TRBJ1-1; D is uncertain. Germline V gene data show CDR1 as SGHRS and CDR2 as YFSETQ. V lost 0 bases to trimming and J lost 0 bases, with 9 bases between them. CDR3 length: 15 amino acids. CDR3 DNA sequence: TGCGCCAGCAGCTTGGCTGGTTTAATGAACACTGAAGCTTTCTTT. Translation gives CASSLAGLMNTEAFF.

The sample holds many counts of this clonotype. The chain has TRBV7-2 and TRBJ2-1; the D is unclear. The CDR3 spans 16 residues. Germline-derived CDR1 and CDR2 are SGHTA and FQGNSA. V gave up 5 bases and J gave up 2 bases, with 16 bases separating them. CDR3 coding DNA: TGTGCCAGCAGCCCCTCCTGGACCCAAACCTACAATGAGCAGTTCTTC. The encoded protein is CASSPSWTQTYNEQFF. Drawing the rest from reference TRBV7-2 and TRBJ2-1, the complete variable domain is GAGVSQSPSNKVTEKGKDVELRCDPISGHTALYWYRQSLGQGLEFLIYFQGNSAPDKSGLPSDRFSAERTGGSVSTLTIQRTQQEDSAVYLCASSPSWTQTYNEQFFGPGTRLTVL.

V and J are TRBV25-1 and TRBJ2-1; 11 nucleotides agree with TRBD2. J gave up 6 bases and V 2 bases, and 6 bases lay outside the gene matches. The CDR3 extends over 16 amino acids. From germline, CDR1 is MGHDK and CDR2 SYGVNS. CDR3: CASSEKTSGIGNEQFF. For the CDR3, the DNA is TGTGCCAGCAGTGAAAAGACTAGCGGGATTGGCAATGAGCAGTTCTTC. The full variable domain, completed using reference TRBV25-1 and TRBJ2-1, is EADIYQTPRYLVIGTGKKITLECSQTMGHDKMYWYQQDPGMELHLIHYSYGVNSTEKGDLSSESTVSRIRTEHFPLTLESARPSHTSQYLCASSEKTSGIGNEQFFGPGTRLTVL.

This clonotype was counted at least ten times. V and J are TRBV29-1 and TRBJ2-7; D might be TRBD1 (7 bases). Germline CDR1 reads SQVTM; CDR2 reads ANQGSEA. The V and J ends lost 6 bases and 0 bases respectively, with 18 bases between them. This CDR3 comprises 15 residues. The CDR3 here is CSVGGQSFSSYEQYF. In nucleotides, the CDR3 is TGCAGCGTGGGGGGACAGTCCTTTAGCTCCTACGAGCAGTACTTC.

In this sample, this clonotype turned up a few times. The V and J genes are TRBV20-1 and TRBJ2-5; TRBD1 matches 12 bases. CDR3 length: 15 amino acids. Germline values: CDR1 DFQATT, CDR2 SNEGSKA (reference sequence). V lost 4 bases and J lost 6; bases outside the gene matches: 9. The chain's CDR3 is CSAIPGTGGMKTQYF. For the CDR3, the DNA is TGCAGTGCTATCCCCGGGACAGGGGGCATGAAGACCCAGTACTTC.

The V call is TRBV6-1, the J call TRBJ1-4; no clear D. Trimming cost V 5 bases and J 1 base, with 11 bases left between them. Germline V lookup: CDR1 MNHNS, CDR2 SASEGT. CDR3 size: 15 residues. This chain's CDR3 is CASSSDPGTNEKLFF. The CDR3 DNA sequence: TGTGCCAGCAGTTCAGACCCTGGAACTAATGAAAAACTGTTTTTT.

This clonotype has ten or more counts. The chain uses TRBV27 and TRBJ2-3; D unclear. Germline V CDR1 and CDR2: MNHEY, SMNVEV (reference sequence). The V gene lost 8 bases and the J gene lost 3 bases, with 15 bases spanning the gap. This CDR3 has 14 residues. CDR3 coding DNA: TGTGCCAGCCAACCCCCCGGAAGGACAGATACGCAGTATTTT. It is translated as CASQPPGRTDTQYF.

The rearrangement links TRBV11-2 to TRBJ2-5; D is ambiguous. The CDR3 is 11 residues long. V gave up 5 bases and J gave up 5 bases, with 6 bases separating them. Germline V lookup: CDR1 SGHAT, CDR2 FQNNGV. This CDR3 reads CASSPHETQYF. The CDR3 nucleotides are TGTGCCAGCAGCCCTCATGAGACCCAGTACTTC.

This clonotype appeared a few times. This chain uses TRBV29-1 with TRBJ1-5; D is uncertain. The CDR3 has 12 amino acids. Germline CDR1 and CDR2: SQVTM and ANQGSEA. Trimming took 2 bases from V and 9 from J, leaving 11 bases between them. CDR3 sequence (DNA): TGCAGCGTTGAAACGGCGGGCATGCCCCAGCATTTT. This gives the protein CSVETAGMPQHF.

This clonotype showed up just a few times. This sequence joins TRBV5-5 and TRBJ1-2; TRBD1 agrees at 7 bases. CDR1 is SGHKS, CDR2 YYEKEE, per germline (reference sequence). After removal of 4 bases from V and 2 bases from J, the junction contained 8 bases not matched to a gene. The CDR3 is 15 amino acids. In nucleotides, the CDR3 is TGTGCCAGCAGCAAGAAACAGGGGCCCAACTATGGCTACACCTTC. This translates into CASSKKQGPNYGYTF.

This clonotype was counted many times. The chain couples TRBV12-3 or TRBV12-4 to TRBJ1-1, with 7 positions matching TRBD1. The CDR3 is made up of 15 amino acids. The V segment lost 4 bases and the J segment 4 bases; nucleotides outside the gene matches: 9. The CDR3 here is CASSSYRGGATEAFF. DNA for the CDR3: TGTGCCAGCAGTTCCTACAGGGGAGGTGCCACTGAAGCTTTCTTT.

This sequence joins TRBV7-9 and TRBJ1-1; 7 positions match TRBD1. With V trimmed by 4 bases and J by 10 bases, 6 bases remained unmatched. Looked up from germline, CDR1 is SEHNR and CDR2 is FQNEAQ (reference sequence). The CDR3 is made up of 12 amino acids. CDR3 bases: TGTGCCAGCAGCTCACAGGGGCGGGTAGCTTTCTTT. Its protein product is CASSSQGRVAFF.

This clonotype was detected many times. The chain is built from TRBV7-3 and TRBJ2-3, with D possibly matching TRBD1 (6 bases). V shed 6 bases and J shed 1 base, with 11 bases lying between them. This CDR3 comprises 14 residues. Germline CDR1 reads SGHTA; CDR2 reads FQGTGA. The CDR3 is CASRIQGGTDTQYF. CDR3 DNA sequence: TGTGCCAGCAGGATACAGGGAGGCACAGATACGCAGTATTTT. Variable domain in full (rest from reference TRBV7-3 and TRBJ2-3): GAGVSQTPSNKVTEKGKYVELRCDPISGHTALYWYRQSLGQGPEFLIYFQGTGAADDSGLPNDRFFAVRPEGSVSTLKIQRTERGDSAVYLCASRIQGGTDTQYFGPGTRLTVL.

CDR3 DNA: TGTGCCAGCTCCCCTACTCGGGGTAGCTCCTACGAGCAGTACTTC. Protein sequence: CASSPTRGSSYEQYF. The chain has TRBV18 and TRBJ2-7, with a possible D match to TRBD2 (5 bases). This CDR3 comprises 15 residues. The germline V gene has CDR1 KGHSH and CDR2 LQKENI. The germline V and J ends were trimmed by 6 bases and 0 bases, with 15 bases remaining between them. Combining the CDR3 with reference TRBV18 and TRBJ2-7 gives the whole variable domain NAGVMQNPRHLVRRRGQEARLRCSPMKGHSHVYWYRQLPEEGLKFMVYLQKENIIDESGMPKERFSAEFPKEGPSILRIQQVVRGDSAAYFCASSPTRGSSYEQYFGPGTRLTVT.

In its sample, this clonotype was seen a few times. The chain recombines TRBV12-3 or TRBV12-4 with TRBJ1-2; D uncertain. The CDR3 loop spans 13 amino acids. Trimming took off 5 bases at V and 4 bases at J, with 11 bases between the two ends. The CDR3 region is CASSGTDSYGYTF. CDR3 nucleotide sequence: TGTGCCAGCAGTGGCACAGATAGCTATGGCTACACCTTC.

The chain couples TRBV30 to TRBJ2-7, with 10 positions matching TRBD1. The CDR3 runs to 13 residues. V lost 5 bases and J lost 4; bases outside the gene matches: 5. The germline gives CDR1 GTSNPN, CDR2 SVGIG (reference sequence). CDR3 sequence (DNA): TGTGCCTGGGGGACAGGGGTAATGTACGAGCAGTACTTC. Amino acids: CAWGTGVMYEQYF.

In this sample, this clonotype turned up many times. This CDR3 is CASSSGGLQGNEQFF. The CDR3 nucleotides read TGTGCCAGCAGCTCAGGGGGGTTACAGGGCAATGAGCAGTTCTTC. The chain employs TRBV7-3 and TRBJ2-1; weak D call: TRBD1 (7 bases). With 4 bases removed from V and 6 bases from J, the gap between germline ends came to 16 bases. This CDR3 is 15 amino acids long. The germline V gene has CDR1 SGHTA and CDR2 FQGTGA.

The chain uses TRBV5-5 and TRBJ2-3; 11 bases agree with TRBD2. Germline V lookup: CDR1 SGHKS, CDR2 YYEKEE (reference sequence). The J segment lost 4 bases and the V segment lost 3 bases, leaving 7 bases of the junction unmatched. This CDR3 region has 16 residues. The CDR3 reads CASSSLLAGGPDTQYF. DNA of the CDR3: TGTGCCAGCAGCTCCCTTTTAGCGGGGGGGCCAGATACGCAGTATTTT.